Below, 27 T cell receptor beta chains from the same sample are listed, as sequenced in a study of cytomegalovirus exposure and HLA in healthy donors (TCRdb year 2017). Libraries came from the immunoSEQ multiplex PCR assay. A mixture of 60 forward primers for TCR Vbeta segments and 13 reverse primers for TCR Jbeta segments was used in the multiplex PCR. The source is immuneACCESS, and TCRdb retained only in-frame sequences with V and J called. Part of the clones is not carried over; for the studies checked, unresolved V genes explain less than half of this, and the remainder is unexplained. The sample has around 190,000 clones on record, 60% to 80% of them singletons. The ten largest clones capture 3% to 4% of the sample. Sequencing was carried out using PBMCs. These receptors were taken from a woman aged 30 to 39 in good health and CMV-seropositive.

The rearrangement uses TRBV27 and TRBJ2-1, with TRBD2 as a possible D gene (5 bases). CDR3 length: 15 amino acids. Germline CDR1 MNHEY, CDR2 SMNVEV (reference sequence). V was clipped by 1 base and J by 2 bases, with 9 bases between them. The CDR3 DNA sequence: TGTGCCAGCAGTTTATTGAGCGGAGCCTACAATGAGCAGTTCTTC. Its protein is CASSLLSGAYNEQFF.

This sequence joins TRBV19 and TRBJ2-3; a possible D gene is TRBD1 (6 bases). The germline V and J ends were trimmed by 3 bases and 3 bases, with 7 bases remaining between them. The CDR3 sequence is 13 residues long. CDR1 and CDR2 (germline): LNHDA, SQIVND (reference sequence). This chain's CDR3 is CASSITGTDTQYF. In nucleotides, the CDR3 is TGTGCCAGTAGTATTACAGGGACAGATACGCAGTATTTT.

The chain employs TRBV27 and TRBJ2-2; unclear D gene. CDR1 is MNHEY, CDR2 SMNVEV, per germline (reference sequence). The CDR3 extends over 13 amino acids. V was clipped by 2 bases and J by 4 bases, with 5 bases between them. The CDR3 bases are TGTGCCAGCAGTTTAGGTAGCACCGGGGAGCTGTTTTTT. Translating it yields CASSLGSTGELFF.

This sequence joins TRBV27 and TRBJ2-2, with D possibly matching TRBD2 (5 bases). The CDR3 is 16 amino acids. Germline V gene sequence: CDR1 MNHEY, CDR2 SMNVEV (reference sequence). V lost 0 bases and J lost 7, with 15 bases in between. The chain's CDR3 is CASSLSDSVLDGELFF. The CDR3 DNA reads TGTGCCAGCAGTTTATCGGACTCCGTTCTCGACGGGGAGCTGTTTTTT.

J is TRBJ1-1 and V is TRBV6-5, with D possibly being TRBD1 (6 bases). CDR1 and CDR2 from the germline V gene are MNHEY and SVGAGI. This CDR3 is built from 12 residues. V was clipped by 5 bases and J by 10 bases, with 14 bases between them. The CDR3 region has the DNA TGTGCCAGCAGTACCACTGGGGGGGCAGCTTTCTTT. Encoded protein: CASSTTGGAAFF.

The chain links TRBV28 to TRBJ2-1; D not resolved. V was trimmed by 2 bases and J by 0 bases, leaving 8 bases between them. CDR1 and CDR2 from the germline V gene are MDHEN and SYDVKM. The length of the CDR3 is 15 residues. CDR3 DNA sequence: TGTGCCAGCAGTTTAATTAGTCCCTCCTACAATGAGCAGTTCTTC. This translates into CASSLISPSYNEQFF.

The genes are TRBV6-1 and TRBJ1-2; D unclear. The CDR3 loop spans 11 amino acids. Germline V gene data show CDR1 as MNHNS and CDR2 as SASEGT. The germline V and J ends were trimmed by 7 bases and 8 bases, with 11 bases remaining between them. CDR3 nucleotides: TGTGCCAGCACCTCGAGGCAAGGCTACACCTTC. Protein product: CASTSRQGYTF.

The V call is TRBV5-8, the J call TRBJ1-3, with D perhaps matching TRBD1 (6 bases). V was pared by 3 bases and J by 7 bases, with 11 bases between. The CDR3 totals 13 residues. Germline V gene lookup returns CDR1 SGHTS and CDR2 YDEGEE. CDR3 residues: CASSYDQGNTIYF. The CDR3 DNA reads as TGTGCCAGCAGCTATGACCAGGGGAACACCATATATTTT.

The CDR3 sequence is CASSFLGTGASGRNTGELFF. DNA of the CDR3: TGCGCCAGCAGCTTCCTCGGGACAGGGGCTAGCGGGAGGAACACCGGGGAGCTGTTTTTT. This chain uses TRBV10-2 with TRBJ2-2; D is tentatively TRBD1 or TRBD2 (10 bases each). Germline CDR1 is WSHSY and CDR2 is SAAADI. This CDR3 contains 20 residues. Trimming shortened V by 6 bases and J by 1 base, and 27 bases separated the two germline ends.

This chain uses TRBV11-2 with TRBJ2-1; no clear D. Germline lookup yields CDR1 SGHAT and CDR2 FQNNGV. CDR3 length: 15 residues. With 5 bases removed from V and 0 bases from J, the gap between germline ends came to 11 bases. CDR3 sequence reads: CASSPDRSSYNEQFF. As DNA, the CDR3 is TGTGCCAGCAGCCCTGACCGGAGCTCCTACAATGAGCAGTTCTTC. Full variable domain (missing parts from reference TRBV11-2 and TRBJ2-1): EAGVAQSPRYKIIEKRQSVAFWCNPISGHATLYWYQQILGQGPKLLIQFQNNGVVDDSQLPKDRFSAERLKGVDSTLKIQPAKLEDSAVYLCASSPDRSSYNEQFFGPGTRLTVL.

The rearrangement links TRBV19 to TRBJ2-5; TRBD1 aligns across 7 bases. CDR1 LNHDA and CDR2 SQIVND come from the germline V gene (reference sequence). This CDR3 region has 15 residues. With V trimmed by 7 bases and J by 3 bases, 11 bases remained unmatched. The CDR3 DNA is TGTGCCAGTATGCTGACAGGGTCGGGGAAAGAGACCCAGTACTTC. Encoded protein: CASMLTGSGKETQYF.

The genes are TRBV4-1 and TRBJ1-2; 9 bases agree with TRBD1. Trimming took 3 bases from V and 8 from J; bases not matched to a gene: 7. The length of the CDR3 is 14 residues. The germline CDR1 and CDR2 sequences are MGHRA and YSYEKL. The CDR3 is CASSHVTGGEGYTF. CDR3 DNA sequence: TGCGCCAGCAGCCATGTGACAGGGGGAGAAGGCTACACCTTC.

This clone was detected only a few times. The genes are TRBV5-1 and TRBJ2-7; D perhaps matches TRBD1 (5 bases). The CDR3 loop spans 14 amino acids. Germline-derived CDR1 and CDR2 are SGHRS and YFSETQ. Between the trimmed V and J ends, which lost 5 bases and 0 bases, there was a span of 12 bases. The CDR3 DNA reads as TGCGCCAGCAGTACCGCCCAGGGCTCCTACGAGCAGTACTTC. Encoded protein: CASSTAQGSYEQYF.

The V and J genes are TRBV6-1 and TRBJ1-1; D may be TRBD1 (5 bases). V was clipped by 8 bases and J by 3 bases, with 13 bases between them. CDR1 is MNHNS and CDR2 is SASEGT in the germline V gene. The CDR3 loop spans 13 amino acids. The CDR3 sequence: CASRWGGDTEAFF. DNA of the CDR3: TGTGCCAGCCGTTGGGGGGGTGACACTGAAGCTTTCTTT.

The gene calls are TRBV28 and TRBJ1-1; TRBD1 agrees at 7 bases. Germline values: CDR1 MDHEN, CDR2 SYDVKM. V lost 5 bases and J lost 5; bases outside the gene matches: 5. The CDR3 totals 13 residues. CDR3 bases: TGTGCCAGCAGTCCATCGGGACAGACTGAAGCTTTCTTT. It specifies CASSPSGQTEAFF. Based on the CDR3 plus reference TRBV28 and TRBJ1-1, the full variable domain is DVKVTQSSRYLVKRTGEKVFLECVQDMDHENMFWYRQDPGLGLRLIYFSYDVKMKEKGDIPEGYSVSREKKERFSLILESASTNQTSMYLCASSPSGQTEAFFGQGTRLTVV.

This clone was seen more than once but under ten times. This sequence joins TRBV5-6 and TRBJ2-1; 10 positions agree with TRBD2. Germline V lookup: CDR1 SGHDT, CDR2 YYEEEE. Trimming cost V 4 bases and J 9 bases; bases outside gene matches: 10. There are 15 residues in the CDR3. CDR3 loop: CASSPGASGSGEQFF. DNA of the CDR3: TGTGCCAGCAGCCCAGGCGCTAGCGGGAGTGGTGAGCAGTTCTTC.

The table lists this clone with a few counts. The CDR3 DNA reads as TGTGCCAGTAGTATCGCTTTAAGGGGCTACGAGCAGTACTTC. This gives the protein CASSIALRGYEQYF. The J gene is TRBJ2-7, the V gene TRBV19, with D possibly being TRBD1 (5 bases). The CDR3 totals 14 residues. Trimming stripped 3 bases from V and 3 bases from J, with 12 bases between. Germline CDR1 LNHDA, CDR2 SQIVND (reference sequence).

This clone was observed a single time. This chain connects TRBV5-8 to TRBJ2-3; TRBD2 matches at 13 bases. This CDR3 is built from 18 residues. CDR1 is SGHTS and CDR2 is YDEGEE in the germline V gene. With 2 bases clipped from V and 3 bases from J, the junction kept 9 bases outside the gene matches. This CDR3 reads CASSFRTSGRLWTDTQYF. As DNA, the CDR3 is TGTGCCAGCAGCTTTAGGACTAGCGGGAGACTTTGGACAGATACGCAGTATTTT. Complete variable domain (other parts from reference TRBV5-8 and TRBJ2-3): EAGVTQSPTHLIKTRGQQATLRCSPISGHTSVYWYQQALGLGLQFLLWYDEGEERNRGNFPPRFSGRQFPNYSSELNVNALELEDSALYLCASSFRTSGRLWTDTQYFGPGTRLTVL.

The J gene is TRBJ1-2, the V gene TRBV2; 9 bases fit TRBD1. Germline lookup yields CDR1 SNHLY and CDR2 FYNNEI. The CDR3 runs to 13 residues. Trimming at V came to 5 bases and at J to 6 bases, leaving 4 bases not matched to a gene. As DNA, the CDR3 is TGTGCCAGCAGTCCTGACAGGGGGAATGGCTACACCTTC. Its protein is CASSPDRGNGYTF.

This clone was counted a single time. The chain uses TRBV6-5 and TRBJ2-1, with D perhaps matching TRBD2 (6 bases). The ends were cut back, 10 bases at V and 7 bases at J, with 20 bases in the middle. CDR1 and CDR2 (germline): MNHEY, SVGAGI. CDR3 length: 14 residues. CDR3 nucleotides: TGTGCCACCCGGAGGGACCAGGGATATAATGAGCAGTTCTTC. Translation: CATRRDQGYNEQFF.

This clone has only one observation. V and J are TRBV5-1 and TRBJ2-3; TRBD2 matches at 12 bases. V lost 0 bases and J lost 5; bases outside the gene matches: 4. The CDR3 runs to 16 residues. The germline gives CDR1 SGHRS, CDR2 YFSETQ. The CDR3 spells CASSLGLAGAGDTQYF. The CDR3 nucleotides are TGCGCCAGCAGCTTGGGACTAGCGGGAGCTGGAGATACGCAGTATTTT. The full variable domain, rest sourced from reference TRBV5-1 and TRBJ2-3, is KAGVTQTPRYLIKTRGQQVTLSCSPISGHRSVSWYQQTPGQGLQFLFEYFSETQRNKGNFPGRFSGRQFSNSRSEMNVSTLELGDSALYLCASSLGLAGAGDTQYFGPGTRLTVL.

J is TRBJ1-2 and V is TRBV2, with D perhaps TRBD1 (5 bases). V was cut by 6 bases and J by 5 bases, with 10 bases left in between. From germline, CDR1 is SNHLY and CDR2 FYNNEI. This CDR3 comprises 12 residues. CDR3 sequence (DNA): TGTGCCAGCAGGGCCGCAGGGTATGGCTACACCTTC. This encodes CASRAAGYGYTF.

The chain employs TRBV5-1 and TRBJ2-7; a weak D match, TRBD1 (6 bases). Per the germline V gene, CDR1 is SGHRS and CDR2 is YFSETQ. V shed 4 bases and J shed 0 bases, with 11 bases lying between them. The CDR3 is 14 residues long. The CDR3 region is CASSLMDSSYEQYF. The CDR3 DNA follows: TGCGCCAGCAGCCTAATGGACAGCTCCTACGAGCAGTACTTC.

In DNA, the CDR3 is TGCGCCAGCAGCCAAGATTTTTTAGGAGTTCCTAACTATGGCTACACCTTC. Its protein product is CASSQDFLGVPNYGYTF. This chain links TRBV4-1 with TRBJ1-2; D is unclear. CDR1 and CDR2 (germline): MGHRA, YSYEKL. This CDR3 spans 17 amino acids. V lost 0 bases and J 0 bases, leaving 14 bases between the germline ends.

This chain uses TRBV6-5 with TRBJ2-5; 10 nucleotides align to TRBD2. The junction had 6 bases not matched to a gene; V was cut back by 6 bases and J by 5 bases. The CDR3 runs 14 residues. Germline V gene data show CDR1 as MNHEY and CDR2 as SVGAGI. The CDR3 DNA reads TGTGCCAGCAGCCCTAGCGGGAGTTGGGAGACCCAGTACTTC. Translation: CASSPSGSWETQYF.

This clone was counted a few times. CDR3 sequence: CATSGGTEAFF. CDR3 bases: TGTGCCACCTCGGGGGGGACTGAAGCTTTCTTT. The rearrangement links TRBV27 to TRBJ1-1, with D maybe TRBD1 (5 bases). This CDR3 is 11 amino acids long. V lost 10 bases, J lost 5 bases, and 11 bases lay in between. Germline values: CDR1 MNHEY, CDR2 SMNVEV (reference sequence).

The V call is TRBV7-2, the J call TRBJ1-1; D gene unclear. Per germline, CDR1 SGHTA and CDR2 FQGNSA. CDR3 length: 14 residues. The V and J ends lost 6 bases and 1 base respectively, with 12 bases between them. CDR3 sequence: CASRRDGGNTEAFF. The CDR3 coding sequence is TGTGCCAGCAGACGAGACGGAGGGAACACTGAAGCTTTCTTT.